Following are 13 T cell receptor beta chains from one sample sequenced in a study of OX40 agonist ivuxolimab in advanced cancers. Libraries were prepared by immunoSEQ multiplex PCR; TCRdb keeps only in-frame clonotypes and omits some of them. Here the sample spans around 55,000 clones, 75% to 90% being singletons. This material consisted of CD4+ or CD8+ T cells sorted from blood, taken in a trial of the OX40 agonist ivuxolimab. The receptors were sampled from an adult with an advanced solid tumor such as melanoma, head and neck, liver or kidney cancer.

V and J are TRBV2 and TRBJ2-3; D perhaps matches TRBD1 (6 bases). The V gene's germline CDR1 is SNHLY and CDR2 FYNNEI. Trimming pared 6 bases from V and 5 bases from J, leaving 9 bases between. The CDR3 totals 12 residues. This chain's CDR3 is CASSYRVDTQYF. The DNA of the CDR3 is TGTGCCAGCAGCTACAGGGTAGATACGCAGTATTTT.

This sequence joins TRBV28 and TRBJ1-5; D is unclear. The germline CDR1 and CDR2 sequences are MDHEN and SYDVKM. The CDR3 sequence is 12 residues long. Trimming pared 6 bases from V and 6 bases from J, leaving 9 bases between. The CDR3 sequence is CASRVIGQPQHF. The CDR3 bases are TGTGCCAGCAGGGTAATAGGTCAGCCCCAGCATTTT.

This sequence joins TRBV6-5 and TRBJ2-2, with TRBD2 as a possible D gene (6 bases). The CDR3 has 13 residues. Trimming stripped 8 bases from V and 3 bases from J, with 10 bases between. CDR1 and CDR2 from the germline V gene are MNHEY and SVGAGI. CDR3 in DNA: TGTGCCAGCGGGGGGTTCTACACCGGGGAGCTGTTTTTT. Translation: CASGGFYTGELFF.

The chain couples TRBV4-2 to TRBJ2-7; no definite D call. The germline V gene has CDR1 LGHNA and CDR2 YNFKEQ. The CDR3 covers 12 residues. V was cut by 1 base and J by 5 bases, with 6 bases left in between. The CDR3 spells CASSQVGNEQYF. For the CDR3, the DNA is TGTGCCAGCAGCCAAGTGGGGAACGAGCAGTACTTC.

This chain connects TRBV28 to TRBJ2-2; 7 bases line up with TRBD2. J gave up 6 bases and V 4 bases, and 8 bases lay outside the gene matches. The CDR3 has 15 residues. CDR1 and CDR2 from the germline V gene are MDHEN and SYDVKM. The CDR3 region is CASSSWGRASGELFF. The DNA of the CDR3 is TGTGCCAGCAGTTCATGGGGGAGGGCTTCCGGGGAGCTGTTTTTT.

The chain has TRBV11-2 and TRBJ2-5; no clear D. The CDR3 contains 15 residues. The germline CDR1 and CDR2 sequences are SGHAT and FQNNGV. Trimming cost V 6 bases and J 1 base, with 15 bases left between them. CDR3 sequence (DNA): TGTGCCAGCAGTAAACAGTGGGCCTCCCAAGAGACCCAGTACTTC. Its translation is CASSKQWASQETQYF.

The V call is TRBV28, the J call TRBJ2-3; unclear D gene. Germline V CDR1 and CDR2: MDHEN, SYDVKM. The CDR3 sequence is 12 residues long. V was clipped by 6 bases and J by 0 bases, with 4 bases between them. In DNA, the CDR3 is TGTGCCAGCAGACTCAGCACAGATACGCAGTATTTT. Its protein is CASRLSTDTQYF.

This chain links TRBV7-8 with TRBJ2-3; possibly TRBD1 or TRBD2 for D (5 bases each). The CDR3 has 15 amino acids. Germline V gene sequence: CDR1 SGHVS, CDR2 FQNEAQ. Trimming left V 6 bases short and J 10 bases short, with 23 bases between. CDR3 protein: CASRSGAGSVGAQYF. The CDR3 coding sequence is TGTGCCAGCAGATCTGGGGCAGGCTCTGTGGGGGCGCAGTATTTT.

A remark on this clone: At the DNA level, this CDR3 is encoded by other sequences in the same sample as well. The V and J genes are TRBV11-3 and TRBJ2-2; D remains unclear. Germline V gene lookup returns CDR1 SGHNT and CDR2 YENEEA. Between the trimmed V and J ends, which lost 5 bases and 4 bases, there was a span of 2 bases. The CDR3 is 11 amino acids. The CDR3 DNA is TGTGCCAGCAGCCTCACCGGGGAGCTGTTTTTT. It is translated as CASSLTGELFF. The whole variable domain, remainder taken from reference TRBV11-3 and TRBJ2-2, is EAGVVQSPRYKIIEKKQPVAFWCNPISGHNTLYWYLQNLGQGPELLIRYENEEAVDDSQLPKDRFSAERLKGVDSTLKIQPAELGDSAVYLCASSLTGELFFGEGSRLTVL.

CDR3 nucleotides: TGTGCCAGCAGTTACTCGGAGGGGAATGAGCAGTTCTTC. Translating it yields CASSYSEGNEQFF. The V call is TRBV6-5, the J call TRBJ2-1; possible D gene TRBD2, 6 bases. V dropped 0 bases and J dropped 7 bases, with 7 bases sitting between them. This CDR3 is built from 13 residues. Germline loops: CDR1 MNHEY, CDR2 SVGAGI.

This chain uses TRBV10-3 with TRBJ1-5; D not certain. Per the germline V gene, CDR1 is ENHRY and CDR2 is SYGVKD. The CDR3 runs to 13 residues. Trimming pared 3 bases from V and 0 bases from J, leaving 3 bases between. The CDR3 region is CAISDSSNQPQHF. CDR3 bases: TGTGCCATCAGTGACAGTAGCAATCAGCCCCAGCATTTT.

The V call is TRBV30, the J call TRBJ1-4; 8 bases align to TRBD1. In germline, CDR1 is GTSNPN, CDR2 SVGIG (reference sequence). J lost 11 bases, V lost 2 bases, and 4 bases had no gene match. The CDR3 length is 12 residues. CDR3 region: CAWSLRGLKLFF. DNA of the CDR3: TGTGCCTGGAGTCTCAGGGGGCTCAAACTGTTTTTT. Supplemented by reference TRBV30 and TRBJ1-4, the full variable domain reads SQTIHQWPATLVQPVGSPLSLECTVEGTSNPNLYWYRQAAGRGLQLLFYSVGIGQISSEVPQNLSASRPQDRQFILSSKKLLLSDSGFYLCAWSLRGLKLFFGSGTQLSVL.

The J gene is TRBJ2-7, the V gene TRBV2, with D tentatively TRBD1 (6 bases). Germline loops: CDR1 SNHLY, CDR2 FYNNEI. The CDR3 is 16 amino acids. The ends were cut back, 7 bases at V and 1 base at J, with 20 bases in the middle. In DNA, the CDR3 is TGTGCCAGCAAAGGTATTAGGGGGACGGGGTCCTACGAGCAGTACTTC. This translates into CASKGIRGTGSYEQYF. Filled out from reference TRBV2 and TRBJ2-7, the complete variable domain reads EPEVTQTPSHQVTQMGQEVILRCVPISNHLYFYWYRQILGQKVEFLVSFYNNEISEKSEIFDDQFSVERPDGSNFTLKIRSTKLEDSAMYFCASKGIRGTGSYEQYFGPGTRLTVT.